A selection of T cell receptor beta chains follows, all from one sample in a study of healthy donors' naive CD4 and CD8 T cells. MiXCR was run by TCRdb on the reads, yielding one entry per CDR3 protein. The sample records about 180,000 distinct CDR3 sequences, about 74% being singletons. Sequences were obtained from naive CD4+ and CD8+ T cells sorted from blood, pooled from several donors. The receptor set was obtained from a pool of human donors in good health; the sample pools cells from several healthy donors. The CDR3 runs from the conserved cysteine through the conserved F or W. The D gene is left open where the match is weak. The size field is filled for only some rows; it gives once, few, many or a size class.

TRBV28	TRBJ2-7	once	.	CASIFIYEQYF	TGTGCCAGCATTTTCATTTACGAGCAGTACTTC
TRBV6-2/TRBV6-3	TRBJ2-1	.	.	CASHETSSYNEQFF	TGTGCCAGTCACGAGACCAGCTCCTACAATGAGCAGTTCTTC
TRBV30	TRBJ2-7	.	TRBD1	CAGTGQGSYEQYF	TGTGCCGGAACGGGACAGGGCTCCTACGAGCAGTACTTC
TRBV29-1	TRBJ2-1	.	TRBD1	CSVAGDRVEPNEQFF	TGCAGCGTCGCAGGGGACAGGGTGGAGCCCAATGAGCAGTTCTTC
TRBV29-1	TRBJ2-1	.	.	CSLPGGGYANEQFF	TGCAGCCTTCCGGGAGGGGGCTACGCCAATGAGCAGTTCTTC
TRBV29-1	TRBJ1-1	few	.	CSAGVTEAFF	TGCAGCGCTGGAGTCACTGAAGCTTTCTTT
TRBV5-5	TRBJ2-1	.	TRBD2	CASSRERGTYNEQFF	TGTGCCAGCAGCCGGGAGCGGGGTACCTACAATGAGCAGTTCTTC
TRBV19	TRBJ2-5	.	.	CASSIEETQYF	TGTGCCAGTAGTATTGAAGAGACCCAGTACTTC
TRBV5-5	TRBJ2-5	once	.	CASSTQETQYF	TGTGCCAGCAGCACGCAAGAGACCCAGTACTTC
TRBV29-1	TRBJ2-2	.	TRBD1	CSVTGTAGELFF	TGCAGCGTGACCGGGACAGCTGGGGAGCTGTTTTTT
TRBV29-1	TRBJ2-5	once	TRBD2	CSVRGLAEGGETQYF	TGCAGCGTAAGGGGACTAGCGGAGGGGGGCGAGACCCAGTACTTC
TRBV5-4	TRBJ1-4	.	.	CASSAGTGAGRDEKLFF	TGTGCCAGCAGCGCGGGGACGGGGGCAGGGCGGGACGAAAAACTGTTTTTT
TRBV29-1	TRBJ2-5	.	.	CSVEAAIRGETQYF	TGCAGCGTTGAAGCAGCGATCCGAGGGGAGACCCAGTACTTC
TRBV29-1	TRBJ2-1	.	.	CSVVPGAGIYNEQFF	TGCAGCGTTGTTCCAGGGGCAGGGATCTACAATGAGCAGTTCTTC
TRBV20-1	TRBJ1-5	once	.	CSASQGVQPQHF	TGCAGTGCTAGTCAAGGGGTTCAGCCCCAGCATTTT
TRBV19	TRBJ2-4	few	.	CASSQRENIQYF	TGTGCCAGTAGCCAGCGGGAAAACATTCAGTACTTC
TRBV6-2/TRBV6-3	TRBJ2-1	.	.	CASSIDGDNEQFF	TGTGCCAGCTCAATCGACGGGGATAATGAGCAGTTCTTC
TRBV12-3/TRBV12-4	TRBJ1-1	.	.	CASSLRGRQTEAFF	TGTGCCAGCAGTTTACGAGGGAGACAGACTGAAGCTTTCTTT
TRBV29-1	TRBJ2-6	.	TRBD1	CSVGDRVAGANVLTF	TGCAGCGTTGGGGACAGGGTCGCCGGGGCCAACGTCCTGACTTTC
TRBV19	TRBJ1-5	.	TRBD1	CASSTGTGNNQPQHF	TGTGCCAGTAGCACCGGGACAGGGAACAATCAGCCCCAGCATTTT
TRBV29-1	TRBJ1-1	.	.	CSAYTAEAFF	TGCAGCGCATATACGGCAGAAGCTTTCTTT
TRBV20-1	TRBJ1-2	.	.	CSAIPDLQVYGYTF	TGCAGTGCTATTCCGGACCTCCAAGTTTATGGCTACACCTTC
TRBV11-2	TRBJ2-1	.	.	CASSPQGAGLLGEQFF	TGTGCCAGCAGCCCCCAAGGGGCGGGGCTACTGGGTGAGCAGTTCTTC
TRBV5-1	TRBJ2-7	.	.	CASSPSDEQYF	TGCGCCAGCAGCCCCAGTGACGAGCAGTACTTC
TRBV14	TRBJ2-1	.	.	CASSQVLYNEQFF	TGTGCCAGCAGCCAAGTTCTATACAATGAGCAGTTCTTC
TRBV6-1	TRBJ1-2	.	.	CASTPSGDYGYTF	TGTGCCAGCACCCCAAGTGGGGATTATGGCTACACCTTC
TRBV19	TRBJ1-5	once	TRBD1	CASSRANTGGGQPQHF	TGTGCCAGTAGCCGGGCTAATACAGGGGGCGGACAGCCCCAGCATTTT
TRBV30	TRBJ2-3	.	TRBD2	CAWRGQAGSTDTQYF	TGTGCCTGGAGGGGGCAAGCGGGGAGCACAGATACGCAGTATTTT
TRBV19	TRBJ1-3	.	.	CASSILGSSLGNTIYF	TGTGCCAGTAGTATCTTGGGCAGCTCACTTGGAAACACCATATATTTT
TRBV11-2	TRBJ1-1	.	.	CASSLSRGLGAEAFF	TGTGCCAGCAGCTTATCAAGGGGTCTAGGGGCTGAAGCTTTCTTT
TRBV27	TRBJ1-2	few	TRBD1	CASTDRALSNYGYTF	TGTGCCAGCACGGACAGGGCCCTGTCTAACTATGGCTACACCTTC
TRBV7-2	TRBJ1-2	.	.	CASSLEGGFNYGYTF	TGTGCCAGCAGCTTAGAAGGCGGCTTTAACTATGGCTACACCTTC
TRBV28	TRBJ2-1	.	.	CASSSFMSSYNEQFF	TGTGCCAGCAGTTCGTTCATGAGCTCCTACAATGAGCAGTTCTTC
TRBV19	TRBJ2-7	.	TRBD1	CASSRDSFSYEQYF	TGTGCCAGTAGTAGGGACAGCTTCTCCTACGAGCAGTACTTC
TRBV12-3/TRBV12-4	TRBJ1-1	.	.	CASSLKGDSPAFF	TGTGCCAGCAGTTTAAAGGGAGACAGCCCAGCTTTCTTT
TRBV11-2	TRBJ2-1	.	.	CASSQFSRTNEQFF	TGTGCCAGCAGCCAATTTAGTAGGACTAATGAGCAGTTCTTC
TRBV29-1	TRBJ2-1	.	.	CSVEEPRWGNEQFF	TGCAGCGTTGAAGAGCCTAGATGGGGCAATGAGCAGTTCTTC